A single sample is the source of the 30 T cell receptor beta chains below, sequenced in a study of blood T cell repertoires in COVID-19 (dated by TCRdb to 2018 to 2021). The library was built by means of the immunoSEQ multiplex PCR assay. Entries here come from immuneACCESS through TCRdb and include only in-frame sequences with V and J called. Some clones fail to appear in such tables; in the studies checked, an unresolved V gene covers under half of the shortfall, and the cause of the remainder is unknown. Here the sample has roughly 360,000 clones; around 86% occur a single time. Around 5.1% of the sample lies in the top ten. Material for sequencing was PBMCs or T cells enriched from blood (not recorded which). These receptors were taken from a woman between 50 and 59 years old who had recovered from COVID-19.

The chain has TRBV29-1 and TRBJ1-2; 9 nucleotides line up with TRBD1. The V segment lost 4 bases and the J segment 4 bases; nucleotides outside the gene matches: 13. The CDR3 loop spans 16 amino acids. Germline CDR1 SQVTM, CDR2 ANQGSEA. Here the CDR3 DNA reads TGCAGCGTTGCCCTTGGGGACAGGGATATAGCCTATGGCTACACCTTC. This gives the protein CSVALGDRDIAYGYTF.

V is TRBV9 and J is TRBJ1-1, with a possible D match to TRBD1 (5 bases). From germline, CDR1 is SGDLS and CDR2 YYNGEE. V lost 0 bases and J 4 bases, leaving 13 bases between the germline ends. The CDR3 is made up of 15 amino acids. Written as DNA, the CDR3 is TGTGCCAGCAGCGTAGGGGGGGAACATGGCACTGAAGCTTTCTTT. This gives the protein CASSVGGEHGTEAFF.

This clone has a handful of counts. The chain is built from TRBV2 and TRBJ1-3, with 8 bases that match TRBD1. After removal of 8 bases from V and 0 bases from J, the junction contained 9 bases not matched to a gene. The CDR3 has 16 amino acids. Germline V CDR1 and CDR2: SNHLY, FYNNEI. The CDR3 here is CASHRDRTNSGNTIYF. CDR3 coding DNA: TGTGCCAGCCACCGGGACAGGACCAACTCTGGAAACACCATATATTTT. Based on the CDR3 plus reference TRBV2 and TRBJ1-3, the full variable domain is EPEVTQTPSHQVTQMGQEVILRCVPISNHLYFYWYRQILGQKVEFLVSFYNNEISEKSEIFDDQFSVERPDGSNFTLKIRSTKLEDSAMYFCASHRDRTNSGNTIYFGEGSWLTVV.

V and J are TRBV5-1 and TRBJ1-1; D unclear. The length of the CDR3 is 15 residues. Per germline, CDR1 SGHRS and CDR2 YFSETQ. V was trimmed by 0 bases and J by 0 bases, leaving 9 bases between them. The CDR3 is CASSLVSSLNTEAFF. The CDR3 DNA sequence: TGCGCCAGCAGCTTGGTTTCCAGTTTGAACACTGAAGCTTTCTTT. Variable domain in full (rest from reference TRBV5-1 and TRBJ1-1): KAGVTQTPRYLIKTRGQQVTLSCSPISGHRSVSWYQQTPGQGLQFLFEYFSETQRNKGNFPGRFSGRQFSNSRSEMNVSTLELGDSALYLCASSLVSSLNTEAFFGQGTRLTVV.

The gene calls are TRBV13 and TRBJ1-4; D not certain. CDR3 length equals 15 residues. Germline V gene data show CDR1 as PRHDT and CDR2 as FYEKMQ (reference sequence). Trimming shortened V by 4 bases and J by 0 bases, and 9 bases separated the two germline ends. The DNA of the CDR3 is TGTGCCAGCAGCTCCATGACAACAACTAATGAAAAACTGTTTTTT. Its translation: CASSSMTTTNEKLFF.

The chain couples TRBV7-3 to TRBJ2-2; 9 bases map to TRBD1. Looked up from germline, CDR1 is SGHTA and CDR2 is FQGTGA. The trim removed 2 bases at V and 4 bases at J, leaving 11 bases unmatched. The CDR3 sequence is 18 residues long. For the CDR3, the DNA is TGTGCCAGCAGCTTAGGCAATCTTCGACAGGGGGGCACCGGGGAGCTGTTTTTT. This encodes CASSLGNLRQGGTGELFF.

V gene TRBV3-1 (or the pseudogene TRBV3-2) combines with J gene TRBJ1-4; 10 positions agree with TRBD1. The junction had 7 bases not matched to a gene; V was cut back by 3 bases and J by 6 bases. The V gene's germline CDR1 is LGHDT and CDR2 YNNKEL (reference sequence). The CDR3 is 16 amino acids. The CDR3 loop is CASSQAPGTGDEKLFF. DNA of the CDR3: TGTGCCAGCAGCCAGGCCCCCGGGACAGGGGATGAAAAACTGTTTTTT.

This CDR3 reads CASSFMTGSGAQYF. The CDR3 DNA sequence: TGTGCCAGCAGTTTCATGACAGGGTCGGGGGCCCAGTACTTC. V is TRBV2 and J is TRBJ2-5, with D possibly being TRBD1 (7 bases). The germline gives CDR1 SNHLY, CDR2 FYNNEI. The CDR3 is 14 amino acids. Trimming removed 5 bases from V and 9 bases from J, with 19 bases in between.

V is TRBV6-5 and J is TRBJ1-1; 9 bases line up with TRBD1. This CDR3 comprises 15 residues. The germline V gene has CDR1 MNHEY and CDR2 SVGAGI. The junction had 4 bases not matched to a gene; V was cut back by 3 bases and J by 2 bases. The CDR3 nucleotides read TGTGCCAGCAGTTATTCGGGACAGGGCAACACTGAAGCTTTCTTT. The encoded protein is CASSYSGQGNTEAFF.

The chain carries TRBV6-5 and TRBJ1-2; 7 bases are shared with TRBD1. The CDR3 extends over 13 amino acids. The J segment lost 2 bases and the V segment lost 6 bases, leaving 3 bases of the junction unmatched. The germline V gene has CDR1 MNHEY and CDR2 SVGAGI. Here the CDR3 reads CASSKDRNYGYTF. CDR3 nucleotides: TGTGCCAGCAGCAAGGACAGGAACTATGGCTACACCTTC.

CDR3 loop: CASSPGQGSPNYGYTF. The CDR3 DNA follows: TGTGCCAGCTCACCGGGACAGGGATCCCCTAACTATGGCTACACCTTC. The chain uses TRBV18 and TRBJ1-2; 9 nucleotides match TRBD1. CDR1 is KGHSH, CDR2 LQKENI, per germline. With 3 bases clipped from V and 0 bases from J, the junction kept 5 bases outside the gene matches. The length of the CDR3 is 16 residues.

The gene calls are TRBV5-1 and TRBJ2-1, with 10 bases lining up with TRBD1. Germline CDR1 and CDR2: SGHRS and YFSETQ. V gave up 1 base and J gave up 6 bases; unmatched junction bases: 7. The CDR3 spans 16 residues. The CDR3 region is CASSLLGQGSLNEQFF. The CDR3 nucleotides read TGCGCCAGCAGCTTGCTGGGACAGGGGAGCCTCAATGAGCAGTTCTTC.

The rearrangement uses TRBV11-2 and TRBJ1-2; TRBD1 aligns across 9 bases. This CDR3 spans 16 amino acids. With 1 base clipped from V and 2 bases from J, the junction kept 5 bases outside the gene matches. Germline assignment: CDR1 SGHAT and CDR2 FQNNGV. Here the CDR3 DNA reads TGTGCCAGCAGCTTAGGACCCACAGGGGGCAACTATGGCTACACCTTC. Translated, it gives CASSLGPTGGNYGYTF. The variable domain in full, completed from reference TRBV11-2 and TRBJ1-2, reads EAGVAQSPRYKIIEKRQSVAFWCNPISGHATLYWYQQILGQGPKLLIQFQNNGVVDDSQLPKDRFSAERLKGVDSTLKIQPAKLEDSAVYLCASSLGPTGGNYGYTFGSGTRLTVV.

This chain uses TRBV7-2 with TRBJ2-5; maybe TRBD1 (5 bases). There are 15 residues in the CDR3. Trimming took 1 base from V and 4 from J, leaving 13 bases between them. The germline V gene encodes CDR1 SGHTA and CDR2 FQGNSA. The CDR3 region is CASSLEGRVGETQYF. The CDR3 nucleotides are TGTGCCAGCAGCTTAGAGGGCAGGGTAGGAGAGACCCAGTACTTC.

In nucleotides, the CDR3 is TGTGCCAGCAGCCCCAACATCGGACAGGGTTACGAGCAGTACTTC. It translates to CASSPNIGQGYEQYF. The chain employs TRBV4-2 and TRBJ2-7; TRBD1 matches 8 bases. The J segment lost 4 bases and the V segment lost 4 bases, leaving 9 bases of the junction unmatched. The CDR3 contains 15 residues. Germline values: CDR1 LGHNA, CDR2 YNFKEQ.

This clone was observed a few times. The sample holds other DNA sequences that translate to the same CDR3. This chain links TRBV6-1 with TRBJ1-5, with no clear D. Germline CDR1 MNHNS, CDR2 SASEGT. With 3 bases removed from V and 4 bases from J, the gap between germline ends came to 10 bases. The CDR3 contains 14 residues. CDR3 residues: CASSESGGNQPQHF. The CDR3 DNA sequence: TGTGCCAGCAGTGAGTCGGGCGGGAATCAGCCCCAGCATTTT.

The genes are TRBV19 and TRBJ2-5; TRBD2 matches 11 bases. The CDR3 is made up of 17 amino acids. Germline V lookup: CDR1 LNHDA, CDR2 SQIVND (reference sequence). V was pared by 5 bases and J by 4 bases, with 12 bases of the junction left unmatched. CDR3 amino acids: CASSPPFSGGVSETQYF. The CDR3 bases are TGTGCCAGTAGTCCCCCATTTAGCGGGGGGGTGTCAGAGACCCAGTACTTC.

The chain is built from TRBV9 and TRBJ2-1; 9 positions agree with TRBD2. J lost 6 bases, V lost 4 bases, and 11 bases had no gene match. The CDR3 is made up of 16 amino acids. The germline CDR1 and CDR2 sequences are SGDLS and YYNGEE. The CDR3 DNA follows: TGTGCCAGCAGCTACGGGACTAGCCCTCTTGGCAATGAGCAGTTCTTC. Protein sequence: CASSYGTSPLGNEQFF.

The V and J genes are TRBV5-4 and TRBJ1-4; D may be TRBD1 (5 bases). Germline V gene sequence: CDR1 SGHNT, CDR2 YYREEE (reference sequence). V was trimmed by 4 bases and J by 4 bases, leaving 17 bases between them. There are 16 residues in the CDR3. The CDR3 region is CASSPGGGARNEKLFF. CDR3 bases: TGTGCCAGCAGCCCGGGGGGAGGGGCCCGTAATGAAAAACTGTTTTTT. Full variable domain (outside the CDR3, taken from reference TRBV5-4 and TRBJ1-4): ETGVTQSPTHLIKTRGQQVTLRCSSQSGHNTVSWYQQALGQGPQFIFQYYREEENGRGNFPPRFSGLQFPNYSSELNVNALELDDSALYLCASSPGGGARNEKLFFGSGTQLSVL.

The DNA for the CDR3 is TGTGCCAGCAGTGGGACAGGGGGTAATGAAAAACTGTTTTTT. It yields the protein CASSGTGGNEKLFF. The chain is built from TRBV2 and TRBJ1-4; 10 positions agree with TRBD1. The germline gives CDR1 SNHLY, CDR2 FYNNEI. The CDR3 runs to 14 residues. The V gene end was trimmed by 4 bases and the J gene end by 4 bases; junction bases not matched to a gene: 0.

This clone was counted a few times. This sequence joins TRBV5-1 and TRBJ2-6; D is undetermined. The length of the CDR3 is 13 residues. Between the trimmed V and J ends, which lost 8 bases and 0 bases, there was a span of 6 bases. Looked up from germline, CDR1 is SGHRS and CDR2 is YFSETQ. The CDR3 nucleotides read TGCGCCAGAAACATCTCTGGGGCCAACGTCCTGACTTTC. It codes for CARNISGANVLTF.

The chain uses TRBV7-6 and TRBJ2-3, with 9 bases that match TRBD2. This CDR3 contains 16 residues. V was pared by 5 bases and J by 2 bases, with 8 bases of the junction left unmatched. Germline V gene lookup returns CDR1 SGHVS and CDR2 FNYEAQ. This CDR3 is CASSQRAGGDTDTQYF. The CDR3 region has the DNA TGTGCCAGCAGCCAGAGAGCGGGGGGAGACACAGATACGCAGTATTTT.

This clone was picked up one time. The rearrangement uses TRBV19 and TRBJ2-1, with unresolved D. With 2 bases removed from V and 10 bases from J, the gap between germline ends came to 9 bases. This CDR3 contains 12 residues. Germline V gene lookup returns CDR1 LNHDA and CDR2 SQIVND (reference sequence). The CDR3 sequence: CASSISPSEQFF. CDR3 nucleotide sequence: TGTGCCAGTAGTATATCCCCCTCGGAGCAGTTCTTC.

This clone was detected only a few times. The chain joins TRBV5-1 to TRBJ1-2, with TRBD1 identical over 7 bases. V was clipped by 3 bases and J by 7 bases; unmatched bases: 12. Germline-derived CDR1 and CDR2 are SGHRS and YFSETQ. This CDR3 is 15 amino acids long. In nucleotides, the CDR3 is TGCGCCAGCAGCTCTCGACAGGGAATACCAACTGGCTACACCTTC. Translated, it gives CASSSRQGIPTGYTF.

This chain links TRBV7-8 with TRBJ1-5, with 7 bases identical to TRBD1. This CDR3 has 15 residues. Germline CDR1 reads SGHVS; CDR2 reads FQNEAQ. Trimming cost V 5 bases and J 2 bases; bases outside gene matches: 6. The CDR3, as DNA: TGTGCCAGCAGCCCGGACAGGTTAGGCAATCAGCCCCAGCATTTT. This sequence encodes CASSPDRLGNQPQHF.

The V call is TRBV12-3 or TRBV12-4, the J call TRBJ1-1, with 8 nucleotides matching TRBD1. This CDR3 is 13 amino acids long. V was clipped by 6 bases and J by 4 bases; unmatched bases: 4. The CDR3 here is CASRDRVGTEAFF. CDR3 DNA: TGTGCCAGCAGGGACAGGGTCGGCACTGAAGCTTTCTTT.

The table lists this clone with a count of one. The genes are TRBV5-1 and TRBJ2-2; TRBD1 is a possible D gene (5 bases). V was shortened by 4 bases and J by 3 bases, with 13 bases between the two germline ends. Germline CDR1 SGHRS, CDR2 YFSETQ. This CDR3 is 15 amino acids long. CDR3 region: CASSGASLDTGELFF. CDR3 bases: TGCGCCAGCAGCGGGGCTTCATTAGACACCGGGGAGCTGTTTTTT.

This clone has a single count. The chain joins TRBV6-6 to TRBJ2-2; 7 bases are shared with TRBD2. V shed 6 bases, J shed 1 base, and the junction held 2 bases outside the gene matches. The CDR3 loop spans 14 amino acids. CDR1 MNHNY and CDR2 SVGAGI come from the germline V gene (reference sequence). The CDR3 region is CASSRGGNTGELFF. The CDR3 DNA sequence: TGTGCCAGCAGCCGCGGGGGGAACACCGGGGAGCTGTTTTTT.

The genes are TRBV7-9 and TRBJ1-1; TRBD1 matches 9 bases. The germline gives CDR1 SEHNR, CDR2 FQNEAQ (reference sequence). CDR3 length: 15 residues. After removal of 6 bases from V and 4 bases from J, the junction contained 9 bases not matched to a gene. CDR3 DNA sequence: TGTGCCAGCAGTCCCCCCGGGACAGGGCGCACTGAAGCTTTCTTT. Translation gives CASSPPGTGRTEAFF.

The chain couples TRBV5-1 to TRBJ1-6, with 7 bases matching TRBD1. This CDR3 has 14 amino acids. Trimming took 4 bases from V and 6 from J; bases not matched to a gene: 4. Germline CDR1 is SGHRS and CDR2 is YFSETQ. CDR3 in amino acids: CASSGSGGNSPLHF. CDR3 sequence (DNA): TGCGCCAGCAGCGGGTCAGGGGGTAATTCACCCCTCCACTTT.